These 28 T cell receptor beta chains came from one sample sequenced in a study of regulatory T cells in long-lasting Graves disease. Building the TCR beta libraries relied on iRepertoire HTBI primers, and CDR3 regions underwent Arm-PCR. Via MiXCR, TCRdb re-called the multiplex PCR reads, giving one row per CDR3 protein. This table has roughly 560,000 distinct CDR3 sequences, 12% appearing once. As to time point: newly diagnosed GD, antithyroid drugs for less than 3 months. TCR sequences were obtained from RNA taken from PBMCs. These data also featured in a second study, about T cells in Graves' hyperthyroidism and ophthalmopathy.

The starting material was peripheral blood mononuclear cells (PBMCs), obtained at new diagnosis, from a patient treated with antithyroid drugs. These receptors were obtained from a woman younger than 45 with Graves disease.

This clonotype showed up many times. This chain joins TRBV2 and TRBJ1-2; D might be TRBD1 (5 bases). Germline values: CDR1 SNHLY, CDR2 FYNNEI. CDR3 length: 14 residues. V was pared by 4 bases and J by 2 bases, with 11 bases between. CDR3 loop: CASSGVGGNYGYTF. The CDR3 DNA sequence: TGTGCCAGCAGTGGGGTTGGGGGGAACTATGGCTACACCTTC.

This clonotype was recorded at least ten times. V gene TRBV4-2 combines with J gene TRBJ1-4; a weak D match, TRBD1 (6 bases). V lost 4 bases to trimming and J lost 8 bases, with 20 bases between them. Germline loops: CDR1 LGHNA, CDR2 YNFKEQ. The CDR3 is made up of 16 amino acids. DNA for the CDR3: TGTGCCAGCAGCCCTAAACATCAGGGGATGGGGGAAAAACTGTTTTTT. It is translated as CASSPKHQGMGEKLFF.

This clonotype has a count of ten or more. CDR3 sequence (DNA): TGTGCCAGCAGTGAGACTAGCGGGACCTACAATGAGCAGTTCTTC. This gives the protein CASSETSGTYNEQFF. The chain uses TRBV2 and TRBJ2-1; TRBD2 matches at 11 bases. The CDR3 extends over 15 amino acids. CDR1 SNHLY and CDR2 FYNNEI come from the germline V gene. Trimming took 3 bases from V and 2 from J; bases not matched to a gene: 0.

This clonotype was picked up many times. V usage is TRBV11-2 and J usage is TRBJ2-3; 12 positions match TRBD2. CDR1 is SGHAT, CDR2 FQNNGV, per germline. CDR3 length: 16 amino acids. J lost 1 base, V lost 6 bases, and 5 bases had no gene match. The CDR3 loop reads CASSPRLAGGTDTQYF. In nucleotides, the CDR3 is TGTGCCAGCAGTCCCCGACTAGCGGGAGGCACAGATACGCAGTATTTT.

There are many counts of this clonotype. The CDR3 is CAISAAGSNQPQHF. The CDR3 nucleotides are TGTGCCATCAGTGCGGCTGGTAGCAATCAGCCCCAGCATTTT. This rearrangement joins TRBV10-3 to TRBJ1-5; D is unresolved. Per the germline V gene, CDR1 is ENHRY and CDR2 is SYGVKD. Trimming stripped 4 bases from V and 0 bases from J, with 7 bases between. CDR3 size: 14 residues.

This clonotype was found many times. V is TRBV11-1 and J is TRBJ2-1, with a weak D call TRBD2 (6 bases). V was cut by 0 bases and J by 6 bases, with 15 bases left in between. The CDR3 covers 16 residues. Germline loops: CDR1 SGHAT, CDR2 FQDESV (reference sequence). The CDR3 sequence is CASSLARGMVLNEQFF. The CDR3 nucleotides read TGTGCCAGCAGCTTAGCACGGGGGATGGTACTCAATGAGCAGTTCTTC.

The table lists this clonotype with many counts. The chain carries TRBV7-2 and TRBJ1-2, with unresolved D. V lost 3 bases to trimming and J lost 4 bases, with 9 bases between them. In germline, CDR1 is SGHTA, CDR2 FQGNSA. CDR3 size: 13 residues. This chain's CDR3 is CASSLSVFYGYTF. CDR3 sequence (DNA): TGTGCCAGCAGCTTGTCGGTGTTCTATGGCTACACCTTC.

The chain employs TRBV5-6 and TRBJ1-1; D is unclear. The germline V gene encodes CDR1 SGHDT and CDR2 YYEEEE. V gave up 4 bases and J gave up 0 bases, with 13 bases separating them. There are 15 residues in the CDR3. DNA for the CDR3: TGTGCCAGCAGCGGTCGATTTTCGGTGAACACTGAAGCTTTCTTT. This translates into CASSGRFSVNTEAFF. Variable domain in full (rest from reference TRBV5-6 and TRBJ1-1): DAGVTQSPTHLIKTRGQQVTLRCSPKSGHDTVSWYQQALGQGPQFIFQYYEEEERQRGNFPDRFSGHQFPNYSSELNVNALLLGDSALYLCASSGRFSVNTEAFFGQGTRLTVV.

This clonotype was recorded many times. V gene TRBV20-1 combines with J gene TRBJ2-3; TRBD2 matches 9 bases. J was trimmed by 0 bases and V by 5 bases; bases with no gene match: 9. This CDR3 is built from 16 residues. Germline loops: CDR1 DFQATT, CDR2 SNEGSKA (reference sequence). CDR3 coding DNA: TGCAGTGCTCCCAACCCGACTAGCGGTAGCACAGATACGCAGTATTTT. Translated: CSAPNPTSGSTDTQYF.

This clonotype was recorded at least ten times. V and J are TRBV7-9 and TRBJ2-7, with D hard to call. CDR1 and CDR2 from the germline V gene are SEHNR and FQNEAQ (reference sequence). The CDR3 contains 15 residues. The V end lost 1 base, the J end lost 0 bases, and 10 bases lay between the germline ends. In DNA form, the CDR3 reads TGTGCCAGCAGCTTAGGGGCCAGCAGCTCCTACGAGCAGTACTTC. Translating it yields CASSLGASSSYEQYF.

In its sample, this clonotype was seen many times. This sequence joins TRBV18 and TRBJ2-1, with D tentatively TRBD2 (5 bases). The CDR3 covers 15 residues. CDR1 KGHSH and CDR2 LQKENI come from the germline V gene. V lost 4 bases to trimming and J lost 4 bases, with 14 bases between them. CDR3 coding DNA: TGTGCCAGCTCACAGGGAGTACCGCGGTACAATGAGCAGTTCTTC. This codes for CASSQGVPRYNEQFF.

V is TRBV18 and J is TRBJ2-1; maybe TRBD1 (5 bases). CDR3 length: 12 amino acids. The germline V and J ends were trimmed by 7 bases and 8 bases, with 12 bases remaining between them. Germline V gene lookup returns CDR1 KGHSH and CDR2 LQKENI. CDR3 nucleotides: TGTGCCAGCTTCGGACAAAACCATGAGCAGTTCTTC. Encoded protein: CASFGQNHEQFF.

In its sample, this clonotype was seen many times. This chain uses TRBV28 with TRBJ2-7; D may be TRBD2 (6 bases). The V gene lost 2 bases and the J gene lost 8 bases, with 19 bases spanning the gap. Looked up from germline, CDR1 is MDHEN and CDR2 is SYDVKM. This CDR3 is built from 15 residues. CDR3 amino acids: CASSLDRGIIIKQYF. The CDR3 nucleotides are TGTGCCAGCAGTTTAGATCGCGGGATAATTATAAAGCAGTACTTC.

J is TRBJ2-5 and V is TRBV3-1, with TRBD1 matching over 8 bases. CDR3 length equals 16 residues. The germline V gene encodes CDR1 LGHDT and CDR2 YNNKEL (reference sequence). The ends lost 2 bases at V and 5 bases at J; junction bases unmatched: 10. The CDR3 DNA reads TGTGCCAGCAGCCAATGGATGACAGGGGTGGGGGAGACCCAGTACTTC. Translated, it gives CASSQWMTGVGETQYF.

This clonotype was detected only a few times. The CDR3 coding sequence is TGCAGCGTTGAAGCGTCAGGGACTGGGGCCAACGTCCTGACTTTC. Its protein product is CSVEASGTGANVLTF. The chain recombines TRBV29-1 with TRBJ2-6; possible D gene TRBD1, 5 bases. Germline values: CDR1 SQVTM, CDR2 ANQGSEA. The CDR3 contains 15 residues. Trimming removed 1 base at V and 2 bases at J, with 9 bases between.

This clonotype was observed a few times. V is TRBV5-1 and J is TRBJ1-1; D gene uncertain. The CDR3 length is 13 residues. Trimming removed 7 bases from V and 7 bases from J, with 17 bases in between. Per the germline V gene, CDR1 is SGHRS and CDR2 is YFSETQ. The CDR3 loop reads CASARAQVSEAFF. CDR3 in DNA: TGCGCCAGCGCCCGGGCACAAGTTAGTGAAGCTTTCTTT.

This clonotype was picked up many times. The chain employs TRBV19 and TRBJ1-2, with D perhaps TRBD1 (6 bases). This CDR3 has 14 amino acids. Germline V gene sequence: CDR1 LNHDA, CDR2 SQIVND (reference sequence). Trimming cost V 3 bases and J 2 bases, with 10 bases left between them. The CDR3 sequence: CASSIARGNYGYTF. CDR3 nucleotide sequence: TGTGCCAGTAGTATCGCCAGGGGAAACTATGGCTACACCTTC.

The DNA of the CDR3 is TGTGCCAGCCGGGACGGGGGAGAGACCCAGTACTTC. Its protein is CASRDGGETQYF. The chain recombines TRBV2 with TRBJ2-7; perhaps TRBD2 as D (6 bases). The last part of the DNA fits TRBJ2-5 better; the J call may be wrong. CDR3 length: 12 amino acids. Germline-derived CDR1 and CDR2 are SNHLY and FYNNEI.

This clonotype appeared many times. The chain joins TRBV5-1 to TRBJ1-4; 7 positions agree with TRBD1. Trimming cost V 4 bases and J 3 bases; bases outside gene matches: 3. Germline assignment: CDR1 SGHRS and CDR2 YFSETQ. The CDR3 spans 14 residues. The DNA of the CDR3 is TGCGCCAGCAGCCTCCAGGGGGCTAATGAAAAACTGTTTTTT. This gives the protein CASSLQGANEKLFF.

There are many counts of this clonotype. The chain couples TRBV10-3 to TRBJ1-5; D perhaps matches TRBD1 (5 bases). Trimming left V 9 bases short and J 5 bases short, with 17 bases between. CDR3 length: 14 amino acids. The V gene's germline CDR1 is ENHRY and CDR2 SYGVKD. CDR3 coding DNA: TGTGCCATAGGGGAGGGACTTCGGGATCAGCCCCAGCATTTT. Amino acids: CAIGEGLRDQPQHF.

A remark on this clonotype: One end of the junction varies from germline; a read error may be responsible. J is TRBJ2-3 and V is TRBV30; unclear D gene. CDR3 length: 11 amino acids. The germline CDR1 and CDR2 sequences are GTSNPN and SVGIG (reference sequence). The CDR3 DNA is TGTGCCCGGAGTGTCCTAGATACGCAGTATTTT. Translated, it gives CARSVLDTQYF.

This clonotype was seen repeatedly, ten times or more. This chain uses TRBV7-9 with TRBJ2-5; D may be TRBD1 or TRBD2 (5 bases each). The CDR3 has 16 residues. V was clipped by 1 base and J by 7 bases, with 19 bases between them. Germline V gene data show CDR1 as SEHNR and CDR2 as FQNEAQ (reference sequence). CDR3 sequence (DNA): TGTGCCAGCAGCTTAGGGACGGGGCTAAACGCAGGGACCCAGTACTTC. Amino acid sequence: CASSLGTGLNAGTQYF.

There are many counts of this clonotype. The chain recombines TRBV11-2 with TRBJ2-3, with 8 bases identical to TRBD2. Germline assignment: CDR1 SGHAT and CDR2 FQNNGV. The CDR3 runs to 16 residues. V gave up 4 bases and J gave up 0 bases; unmatched junction bases: 6. For the CDR3, the DNA is TGTGCCAGCAGCTACGCCGGGGGGGCTAGCACAGATACGCAGTATTTT. Translating gives CASSYAGGASTDTQYF. Full variable domain (rest looked up from reference TRBV11-2 and TRBJ2-3): EAGVAQSPRYKIIEKRQSVAFWCNPISGHATLYWYQQILGQGPKLLIQFQNNGVVDDSQLPKDRFSAERLKGVDSTLKIQPAKLEDSAVYLCASSYAGGASTDTQYFGPGTRLTVL.

This clonotype was picked up many times. The CDR3 sequence is CAIRLGGEQYF. The CDR3 DNA follows: TGTGCCATCAGACTGGGGGGGGAGCAGTACTTC. This chain links TRBV10-3 with TRBJ2-7, with TRBD2 matching over 7 bases. Germline values: CDR1 ENHRY, CDR2 SYGVKD. This CDR3 region has 11 residues. The V and J ends lost 6 bases and 7 bases, in that order; junction bases with no gene match: 3.

This clonotype was counted at least ten times. The V and J genes are TRBV19 and TRBJ1-6; D is unclear. The CDR3 has 15 amino acids. With 3 bases removed from V and 10 bases from J, the gap between germline ends came to 16 bases. Germline values: CDR1 LNHDA, CDR2 SQIVND (reference sequence). As DNA, the CDR3 is TGTGCCAGTAGTATTGCGGGTGATCGATCCTCACCCCTCCACTTT. Translating gives CASSIAGDRSSPLHF.

Many counts were recorded for this clonotype. The chain carries TRBV2 and TRBJ2-7; TRBD1 aligns across 7 bases. CDR1 is SNHLY and CDR2 is FYNNEI in the germline V gene. The CDR3 has 12 residues. Unmatched junction bases numbered 6, after V lost 0 bases and J lost 13 bases. The chain's CDR3 is CASSEALGTVYF. The CDR3 region has the DNA TGTGCCAGCAGTGAAGCGTTGGGGACAGTTTACTTC.

This clonotype was counted many times. V gene TRBV7-9 combines with J gene TRBJ2-5, with 7 bases matching TRBD1. The CDR3 loop spans 14 amino acids. Germline lookup yields CDR1 SEHNR and CDR2 FQNEAQ (reference sequence). The ends lost 6 bases at V and 5 bases at J; junction bases unmatched: 9. CDR3 in DNA: TGTGCCAGCAGAAAACAGGGGTCGGGGGAGACCCAGTACTTC. It specifies CASRKQGSGETQYF.

In its sample, this clonotype was seen many times. The chain combines TRBV2 with TRBJ2-7; tentatively, D is TRBD1 or TRBD2 (5 bases each). The V gene's germline CDR1 is SNHLY and CDR2 FYNNEI. The germline V and J ends were trimmed by 8 bases and 6 bases, with 11 bases remaining between them. This CDR3 region has 11 residues. The CDR3: CASRGDGEQYF. The CDR3, as DNA: TGTGCCAGCCGGGGCGACGGCGAGCAGTACTTC.